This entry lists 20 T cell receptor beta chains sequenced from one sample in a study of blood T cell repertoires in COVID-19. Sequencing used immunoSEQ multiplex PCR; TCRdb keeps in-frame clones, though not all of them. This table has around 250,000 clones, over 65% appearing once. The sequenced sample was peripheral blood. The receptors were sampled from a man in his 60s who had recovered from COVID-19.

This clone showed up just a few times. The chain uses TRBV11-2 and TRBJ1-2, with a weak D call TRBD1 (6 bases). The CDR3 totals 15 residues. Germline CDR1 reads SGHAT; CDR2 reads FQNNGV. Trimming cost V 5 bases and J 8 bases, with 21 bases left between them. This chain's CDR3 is CASSPQQGAGRGYTF. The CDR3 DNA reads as TGTGCCAGCAGCCCCCAACAGGGAGCCGGGAGGGGCTACACCTTC.

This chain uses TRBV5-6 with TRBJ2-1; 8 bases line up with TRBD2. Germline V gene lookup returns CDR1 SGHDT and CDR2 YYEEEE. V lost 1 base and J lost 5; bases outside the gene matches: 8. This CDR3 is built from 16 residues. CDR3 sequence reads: CASSLFSGGPHNEQFF. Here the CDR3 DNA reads TGTGCCAGCAGCTTGTTTTCGGGAGGGCCCCACAATGAGCAGTTCTTC.

CDR3 in DNA: TGCGCCAGCAGAAGGGGACTCGACACCGGGGAGCTGTTTTTT. It is translated as CASRRGLDTGELFF. This chain joins TRBV5-1 and TRBJ2-2, with D possibly TRBD2 on 6 matching bases. V was cut by 5 bases and J by 3 bases, with 11 bases left in between. From germline, CDR1 is SGHRS and CDR2 YFSETQ. The CDR3 has 14 amino acids.

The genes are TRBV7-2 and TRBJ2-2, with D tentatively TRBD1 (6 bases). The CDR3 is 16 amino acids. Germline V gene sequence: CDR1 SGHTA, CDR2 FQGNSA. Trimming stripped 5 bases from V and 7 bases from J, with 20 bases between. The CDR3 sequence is CASSPGQGGLGGELFF. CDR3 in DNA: TGTGCCAGCAGCCCCGGACAAGGGGGATTGGGCGGGGAGCTGTTTTTT.

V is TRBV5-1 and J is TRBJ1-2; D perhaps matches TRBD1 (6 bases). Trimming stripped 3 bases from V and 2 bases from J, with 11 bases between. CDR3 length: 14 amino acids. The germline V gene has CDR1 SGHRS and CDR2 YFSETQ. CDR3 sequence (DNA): TGCGCCAGCAGCTCGCATACAGGGAACTATGGCTACACCTTC. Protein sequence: CASSSHTGNYGYTF.

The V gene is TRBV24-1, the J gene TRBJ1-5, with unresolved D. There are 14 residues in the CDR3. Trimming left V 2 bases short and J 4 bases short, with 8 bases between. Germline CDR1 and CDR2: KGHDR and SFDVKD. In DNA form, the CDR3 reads TGTGCCACCAGTGATTCTTCCAGTAATCAGCCCCAGCATTTT. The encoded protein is CATSDSSSNQPQHF.

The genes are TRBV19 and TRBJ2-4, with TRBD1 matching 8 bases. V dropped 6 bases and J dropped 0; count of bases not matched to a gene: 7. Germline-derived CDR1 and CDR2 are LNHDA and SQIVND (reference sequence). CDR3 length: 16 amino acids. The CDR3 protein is CASSLGQAIAKNIQYF. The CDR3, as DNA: TGTGCCAGTAGCCTGGGACAGGCGATAGCCAAAAACATTCAGTACTTC.

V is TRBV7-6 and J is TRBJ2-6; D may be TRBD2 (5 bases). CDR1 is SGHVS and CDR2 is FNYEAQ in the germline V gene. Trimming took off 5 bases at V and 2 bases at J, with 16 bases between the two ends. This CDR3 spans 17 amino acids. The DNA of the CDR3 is TGTGCCAGCAGCCCTATGGCGGGCGCGGCTGGGGCCAACGTCCTGACTTTC. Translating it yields CASSPMAGAAGANVLTF.

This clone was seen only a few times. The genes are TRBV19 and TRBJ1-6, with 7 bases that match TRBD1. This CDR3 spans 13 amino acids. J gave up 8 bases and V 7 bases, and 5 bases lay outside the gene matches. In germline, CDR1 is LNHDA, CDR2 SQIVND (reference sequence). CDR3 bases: TGTGCCAGTAATTACCAGGGGGATTCACCCCTCCACTTT. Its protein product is CASNYQGDSPLHF.

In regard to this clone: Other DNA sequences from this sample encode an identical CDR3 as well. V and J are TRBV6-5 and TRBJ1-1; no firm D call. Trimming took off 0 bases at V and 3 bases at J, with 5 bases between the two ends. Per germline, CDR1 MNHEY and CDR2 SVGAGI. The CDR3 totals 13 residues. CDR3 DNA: TGTGCCAGCAGTTACTCGCGCGACACTGAAGCTTTCTTT. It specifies CASSYSRDTEAFF.

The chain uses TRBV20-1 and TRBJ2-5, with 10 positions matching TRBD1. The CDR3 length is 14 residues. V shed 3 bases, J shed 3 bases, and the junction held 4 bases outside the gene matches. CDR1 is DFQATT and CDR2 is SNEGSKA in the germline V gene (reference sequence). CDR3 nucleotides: TGCAGTGCTAGTCGCGGGACAGGGGAAGAGACCCAGTACTTC. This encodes CSASRGTGEETQYF.

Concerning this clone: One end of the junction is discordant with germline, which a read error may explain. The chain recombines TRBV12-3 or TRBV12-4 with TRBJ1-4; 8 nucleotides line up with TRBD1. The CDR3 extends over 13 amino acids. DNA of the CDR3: TGTGCCAGCAGTGGGGCGGGACAGGCGCTATATACGTTT. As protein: CASSGAGQALYTF.

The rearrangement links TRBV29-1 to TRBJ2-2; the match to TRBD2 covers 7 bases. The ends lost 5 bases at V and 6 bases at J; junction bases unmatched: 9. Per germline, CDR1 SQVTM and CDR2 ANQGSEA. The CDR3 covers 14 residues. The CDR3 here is CSVRIGGSAGELFF. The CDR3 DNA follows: TGCAGCGTTCGGATCGGGGGGAGCGCCGGGGAGCTGTTTTTT.

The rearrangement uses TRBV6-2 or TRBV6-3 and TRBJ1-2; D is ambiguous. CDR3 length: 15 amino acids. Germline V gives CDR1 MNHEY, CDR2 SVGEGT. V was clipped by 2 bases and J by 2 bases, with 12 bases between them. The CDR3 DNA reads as TGTGCCAGCAGTTACGGGAGCGTTACAAACTATGGCTACACCTTC. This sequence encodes CASSYGSVTNYGYTF.

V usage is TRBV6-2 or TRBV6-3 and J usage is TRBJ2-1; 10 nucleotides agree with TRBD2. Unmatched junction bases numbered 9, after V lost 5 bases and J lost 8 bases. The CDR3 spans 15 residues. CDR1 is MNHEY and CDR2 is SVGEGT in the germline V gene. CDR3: CASSPVSGRADEQFF. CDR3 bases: TGTGCCAGCAGTCCCGTCAGCGGGAGGGCTGATGAGCAGTTCTTC.

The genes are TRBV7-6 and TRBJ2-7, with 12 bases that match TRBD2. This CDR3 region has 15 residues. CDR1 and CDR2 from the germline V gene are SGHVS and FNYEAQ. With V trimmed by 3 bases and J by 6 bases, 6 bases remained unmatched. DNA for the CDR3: TGTGCCAGCAGCTTGACTAGCGGGAGTCGTGCCGAGCAGTACTTC. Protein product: CASSLTSGSRAEQYF.

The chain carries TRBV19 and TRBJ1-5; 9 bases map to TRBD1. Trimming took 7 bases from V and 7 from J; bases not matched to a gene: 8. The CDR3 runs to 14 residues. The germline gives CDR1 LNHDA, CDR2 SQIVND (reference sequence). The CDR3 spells CASTIGDRDQPQHF. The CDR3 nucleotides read TGTGCCAGTACCATAGGGGACAGGGACCAGCCCCAGCATTTT.

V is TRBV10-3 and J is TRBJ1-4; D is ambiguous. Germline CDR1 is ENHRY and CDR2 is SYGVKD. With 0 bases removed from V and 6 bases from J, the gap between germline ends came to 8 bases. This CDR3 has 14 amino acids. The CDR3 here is CAISESAGYEKLFF. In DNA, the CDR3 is TGTGCCATCAGTGAGTCCGCGGGTTATGAAAAACTGTTTTTT.

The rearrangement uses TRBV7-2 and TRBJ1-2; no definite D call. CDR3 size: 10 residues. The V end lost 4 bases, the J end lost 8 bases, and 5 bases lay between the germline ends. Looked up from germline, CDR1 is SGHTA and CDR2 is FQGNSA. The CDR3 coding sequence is TGTGCCAGCAGCTCTCTGGGCTACACCTTC. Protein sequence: CASSSLGYTF.

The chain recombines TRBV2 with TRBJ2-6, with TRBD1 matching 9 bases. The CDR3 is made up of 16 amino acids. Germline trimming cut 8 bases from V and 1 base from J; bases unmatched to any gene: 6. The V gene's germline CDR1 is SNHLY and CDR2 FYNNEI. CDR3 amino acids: CASAGTGRSGANVLTF. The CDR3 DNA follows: TGTGCCAGCGCCGGGACAGGGAGGTCTGGGGCCAACGTCCTGACTTTC. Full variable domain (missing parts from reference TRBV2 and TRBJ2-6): EPEVTQTPSHQVTQMGQEVILRCVPISNHLYFYWYRQILGQKVEFLVSFYNNEISEKSEIFDDQFSVERPDGSNFTLKIRSTKLEDSAMYFCASAGTGRSGANVLTFGAGSRLTVL.